Described below is a single T cell receptor (beta chain) sequence and its context. The target antigen is unknown. Deletions cut 5 bases from V and 0 bases from J, with 11 bases between. This CDR3 region has 16 residues. CDR1 SEHNR and CDR2 FQNEAQ come from the germline V gene (reference sequence). The data were taken from a study of T cell repertoires in cytomegalovirus infection. In the study overall: Epitope selection comprised recently identified HLA-C-restricted CMV epitopes and well-studied HLA-B-restricted CMV epitopes. Matching HLA type, along with CMV infection, was indicated by public TCR beta signatures.

TCRdb re-analysed the reads in MiXCR, keeping a single row per CDR3 protein. The table records 750,000 to 900,000 distinct CDR3 sequences, about 27% of them present only once. Study-wide results and limits: Adding up the frequency of public TCR beta families identified people who carried CMV plus the relevant HLA. HLA-C-restricted CMV-specific TCR beta clonotypes prevailed in the ex vivo response.

The V gene is TRBV7-9, the J gene TRBJ2-6; possible D gene TRBD2, 5 bases. The source was cultured CD8+ T cells from PBMCs, collected from culture after CMV antigen stimulation. The receptor comes from a human donor in good health (CMV status not recorded). Some clones in this sample may be carry-over from other donors' samples. The CDR3 DNA reads TGTGCCAGCAGCATAGGACGGGGCTCTGGGGCCAACGTCCTGACTTTC. Residues: CASSIGRGSGANVLTF.